The next 16 T cell receptor beta chains were all read from a single sample in a study of cytomegalovirus exposure and HLA in healthy donors. This PCR relied on a set of 60 Vbeta primers and 13 Jbeta primers. Generated by immunoSEQ multiplex PCR, the TCRdb table keeps only in-frame clones and is missing some. The sample includes around 150,000 clones, 70% to 80% of them seen just once. What was sequenced was PBMCs. The receptors shown here come from a man between 25 and 39 years old in good health and CMV-seropositive.

The rearrangement links TRBV28 to TRBJ1-6; 7 nucleotides line up with TRBD1. The CDR3 runs to 15 residues. CDR1 and CDR2 (germline): MDHEN, SYDVKM. Trimming at V came to 8 bases and at J to 3 bases, leaving 7 bases not matched to a gene. DNA of the CDR3: TGTGCCAGCGGACAGGTGCCCTTCTATAATTCACCCCTCCACTTT. The encoded protein is CASGQVPFYNSPLHF.

V gene TRBV7-2 combines with J gene TRBJ1-1; the D gene is possibly TRBD1 (5 bases). The CDR3 is made up of 14 amino acids. V was clipped by 1 base and J by 0 bases, with 6 bases between them. Germline V CDR1 and CDR2: SGHTA, FQGNSA. Here the CDR3 reads CASSLGGMNTEAFF. The CDR3 DNA sequence: TGTGCCAGCAGCTTAGGGGGCATGAACACTGAAGCTTTCTTT.

The rearrangement uses TRBV6-5 and TRBJ1-3, with 7 bases that match TRBD1. The J segment lost 0 bases and the V segment lost 6 bases, leaving 5 bases of the junction unmatched. The CDR3 is 15 residues long. Germline lookup yields CDR1 MNHEY and CDR2 SVGAGI. CDR3 in amino acids: CASSPDRVSGNTIYF. The CDR3 bases are TGTGCCAGCAGCCCAGACAGGGTCTCTGGAAACACCATATATTTT.

The chain has TRBV27 and TRBJ2-7, with 9 bases that match TRBD2. This CDR3 is built from 16 residues. V trimming: 4 bases; J trimming: 3 bases; junction bases outside the gene matches: 10. CDR1 is MNHEY, CDR2 SMNVEV, per germline (reference sequence). The CDR3 protein is CASSYRGSGGYYEQYF. CDR3 DNA: TGTGCCAGCAGTTACCGGGGTAGCGGGGGCTACTACGAGCAGTACTTC.

The chain recombines TRBV30 with TRBJ2-1; TRBD2 is a possible D gene (5 bases). The V end lost 5 bases, the J end lost 9 bases, and 14 bases lay between the germline ends. There are 12 residues in the CDR3. Germline CDR1 reads GTSNPN; CDR2 reads SVGIG (reference sequence). CDR3 DNA: TGTGCCTGGGACCACTGGGAGAGTGAGCAGTTCTTC. Amino acid sequence: CAWDHWESEQFF.

The chain carries TRBV9 and TRBJ1-1; perhaps TRBD1 as D (6 bases). Germline CDR1 SGDLS, CDR2 YYNGEE. Between the trimmed V and J ends, which lost 2 bases and 0 bases, there was a span of 8 bases. This CDR3 is 14 amino acids long. The CDR3 region has the DNA TGTGCCAGCAGCGTCGGACAGATGAACACTGAAGCTTTCTTT. Translation: CASSVGQMNTEAFF.

The chain uses TRBV28 and TRBJ1-4; 7 nucleotides line up with TRBD1. The CDR3 totals 13 residues. The trim removed 6 bases at V and 6 bases at J, leaving 4 bases unmatched. Germline V gene lookup returns CDR1 MDHEN and CDR2 SYDVKM. CDR3 nucleotides: TGTGCCAGCAGCGAGACAGGGTATGAAAAACTGTTTTTT. It encodes CASSETGYEKLFF.

The chain carries TRBV29-1 and TRBJ2-3; 14 bases are a match to TRBD2. The CDR3 contains 18 residues. Germline loops: CDR1 SQVTM, CDR2 ANQGSEA. V shed 4 bases and J 0 bases; nucleotides not matched to a gene: 9. CDR3 nucleotide sequence: TGCAGCGTTGTAGGACTAGCGGGGGGTCCACAAAGCACAGATACGCAGTATTTT. Translated: CSVVGLAGGPQSTDTQYF.

This clone was seen a few times. The chain uses TRBV4-2 and TRBJ2-7; the match to TRBD1 covers 9 bases. Germline lookup yields CDR1 LGHNA and CDR2 YNFKEQ. V lost 1 base and J lost 2; bases outside the gene matches: 6. The CDR3 contains 16 residues. In nucleotides, the CDR3 is TGTGCCAGCAGCCAAGGTGAGGGACAGGGTGCCTACGAGCAGTACTTC. Its protein is CASSQGEGQGAYEQYF.

The chain couples TRBV2 to TRBJ1-1; 9 nucleotides line up with TRBD1. Losses at the gene ends were 6 bases for V and 6 bases for J; bases not matched to a gene: 11. CDR1 SNHLY and CDR2 FYNNEI come from the germline V gene. The CDR3 covers 15 residues. The CDR3 here is CASSKAGDRDAEAFF. CDR3 in DNA: TGTGCCAGCAGCAAAGCGGGGGACAGGGACGCTGAAGCTTTCTTT.

This chain joins TRBV5-6 and TRBJ2-5; TRBD1 matches 11 bases. The length of the CDR3 is 17 residues. CDR1 is SGHDT and CDR2 is YYEEEE in the germline V gene. The V and J ends lost 4 bases and 5 bases, in that order; junction bases with no gene match: 13. The CDR3 protein is CASSPTRTGGIVETQYF. Written as DNA, the CDR3 is TGTGCCAGCAGCCCGACTCGGACAGGGGGCATTGTGGAGACCCAGTACTTC.

The rearrangement joins TRBV4-1 to TRBJ2-1; 9 nucleotides line up with TRBD2. Germline V gives CDR1 MGHRA, CDR2 YSYEKL. V was clipped by 2 bases and J by 0 bases; unmatched bases: 5. The CDR3 length is 17 residues. In DNA, the CDR3 is TGCGCCAGCAGCCAACACCTAGCGGGGAGCTCCTACAATGAGCAGTTCTTC. Encoded protein: CASSQHLAGSSYNEQFF.

This chain joins TRBV11-3 and TRBJ2-7, with 8 positions matching TRBD1. The CDR3 covers 13 residues. J lost 2 bases, V lost 6 bases, and 3 bases had no gene match. The germline CDR1 and CDR2 sequences are SGHNT and YENEEA. As DNA, the CDR3 is TGTGCCAGCAGAGGACAGGGCGCCTACGAGCAGTACTTC. Protein product: CASRGQGAYEQYF. Complete variable domain (other parts from reference TRBV11-3 and TRBJ2-7): EAGVVQSPRYKIIEKKQPVAFWCNPISGHNTLYWYLQNLGQGPELLIRYENEEAVDDSQLPKDRFSAERLKGVDSTLKIQPAELGDSAVYLCASRGQGAYEQYFGPGTRLTVT.

This clone showed up just a few times. CDR3 protein: CASSLDREGRAFF. CDR3 nucleotide sequence: TGCGCCAGCAGCTTGGACAGGGAAGGTCGAGCTTTCTTT. The genes are TRBV5-1 and TRBJ1-1; D possibly corresponds to TRBD1 (6 bases). The CDR3 is made up of 13 amino acids. V was clipped by 0 bases and J by 10 bases, with 13 bases between them. In germline, CDR1 is SGHRS, CDR2 YFSETQ.

The chain joins TRBV7-2 to TRBJ2-7; 7 bases map to TRBD2. The CDR3 is made up of 14 amino acids. J lost 4 bases, V lost 5 bases, and 8 bases had no gene match. In germline, CDR1 is SGHTA, CDR2 FQGNSA. The CDR3 coding sequence is TGTGCCAGCAGCCCCCGGGGAGGGTGGTACGAGCAGTACTTC. Translating gives CASSPRGGWYEQYF.

This clone has just a few counts. Distinct nucleotide sequences in the sample also encode this CDR3. V usage is TRBV28 and J usage is TRBJ2-2; D is unresolved. This CDR3 spans 14 amino acids. Germline assignment: CDR1 MDHEN and CDR2 SYDVKM. V lost 3 bases and J lost 1, with 6 bases in between. The CDR3: CASSLVQNTGELFF. The CDR3 DNA reads as TGTGCCAGCAGTTTGGTACAGAACACCGGGGAGCTGTTTTTT.